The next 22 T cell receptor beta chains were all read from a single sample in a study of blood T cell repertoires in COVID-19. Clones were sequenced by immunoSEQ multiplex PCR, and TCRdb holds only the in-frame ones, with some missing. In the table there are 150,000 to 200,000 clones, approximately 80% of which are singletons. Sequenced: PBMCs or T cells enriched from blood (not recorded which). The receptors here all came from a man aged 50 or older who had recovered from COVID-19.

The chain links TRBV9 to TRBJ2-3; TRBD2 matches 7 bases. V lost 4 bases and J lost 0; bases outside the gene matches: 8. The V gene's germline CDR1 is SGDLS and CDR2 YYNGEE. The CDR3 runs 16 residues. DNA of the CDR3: TGTGCCAGCAGCACTCTAGGGCGGGGGAGCACAGATACGCAGTATTTT. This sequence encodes CASSTLGRGSTDTQYF.

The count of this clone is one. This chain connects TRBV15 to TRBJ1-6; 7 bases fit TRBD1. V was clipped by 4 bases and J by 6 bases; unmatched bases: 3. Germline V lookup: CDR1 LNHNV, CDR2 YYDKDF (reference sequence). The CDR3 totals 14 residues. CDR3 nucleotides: TGTGCCACCAGCATAGGGGGCAGTAATTCACCCCTCCACTTT. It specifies CATSIGGSNSPLHF.

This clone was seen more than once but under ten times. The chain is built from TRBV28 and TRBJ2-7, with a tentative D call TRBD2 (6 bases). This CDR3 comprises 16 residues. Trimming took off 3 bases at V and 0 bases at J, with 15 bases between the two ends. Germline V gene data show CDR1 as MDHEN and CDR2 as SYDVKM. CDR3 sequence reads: CASSLSTAGGSYEQYF. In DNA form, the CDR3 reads TGTGCCAGCAGTTTGAGTACAGCCGGGGGCTCCTACGAGCAGTACTTC.

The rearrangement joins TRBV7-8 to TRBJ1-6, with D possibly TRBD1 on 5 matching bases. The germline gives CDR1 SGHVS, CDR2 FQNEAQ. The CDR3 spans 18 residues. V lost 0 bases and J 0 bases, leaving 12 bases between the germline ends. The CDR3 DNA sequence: TGTGCCAGCAGCTTAGCCGTAAGGGGTGGCTCCTATAATTCACCCCTCCACTTT. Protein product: CASSLAVRGGSYNSPLHF. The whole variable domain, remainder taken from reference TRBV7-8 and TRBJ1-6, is GAGVSQSPRYKVAKRGQDVALRCDPISGHVSLFWYQQALGQGPEFLTYFQNEAQLDKSGLPSDRFFAERPEGSVSTLKIQRTQQEDSAVYLCASSLAVRGGSYNSPLHFGNGTRLTVT.

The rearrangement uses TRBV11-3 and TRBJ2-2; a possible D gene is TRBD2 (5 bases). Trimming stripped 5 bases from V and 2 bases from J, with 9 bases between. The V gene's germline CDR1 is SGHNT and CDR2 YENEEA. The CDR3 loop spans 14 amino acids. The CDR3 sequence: CASSPRDNTGELFF. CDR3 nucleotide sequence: TGTGCCAGCAGCCCCCGGGATAACACCGGGGAGCTGTTTTTT.

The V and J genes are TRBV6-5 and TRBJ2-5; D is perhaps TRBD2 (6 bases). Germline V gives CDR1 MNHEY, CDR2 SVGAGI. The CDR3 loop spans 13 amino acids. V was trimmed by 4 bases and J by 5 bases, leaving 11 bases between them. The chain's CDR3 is CASSSPGVETQYF. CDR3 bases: TGTGCCAGCAGTTCCCCGGGGGTGGAGACCCAGTACTTC.

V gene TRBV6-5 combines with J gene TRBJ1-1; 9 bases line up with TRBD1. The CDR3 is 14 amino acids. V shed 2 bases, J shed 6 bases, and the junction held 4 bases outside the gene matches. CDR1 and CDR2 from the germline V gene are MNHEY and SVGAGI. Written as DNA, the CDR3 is TGTGCCAGCAGTTACGGGACAGGGCTATCTGAAGCTTTCTTT. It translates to CASSYGTGLSEAFF.

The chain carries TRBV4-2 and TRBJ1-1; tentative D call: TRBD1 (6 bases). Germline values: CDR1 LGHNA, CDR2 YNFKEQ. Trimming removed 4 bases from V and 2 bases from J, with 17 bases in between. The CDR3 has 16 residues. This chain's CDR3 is CASSPEDRKRNTEAFF. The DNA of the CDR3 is TGTGCCAGCAGCCCCGAGGACAGAAAAAGAAACACTGAAGCTTTCTTT.

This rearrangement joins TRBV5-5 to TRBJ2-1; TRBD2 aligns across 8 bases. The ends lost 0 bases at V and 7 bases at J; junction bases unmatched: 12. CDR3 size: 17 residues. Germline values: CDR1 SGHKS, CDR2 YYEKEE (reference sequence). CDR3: CASSLESGGLLRNEQFF. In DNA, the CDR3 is TGTGCCAGCAGCTTGGAATCGGGGGGGCTCCTCCGGAATGAGCAGTTCTTC.

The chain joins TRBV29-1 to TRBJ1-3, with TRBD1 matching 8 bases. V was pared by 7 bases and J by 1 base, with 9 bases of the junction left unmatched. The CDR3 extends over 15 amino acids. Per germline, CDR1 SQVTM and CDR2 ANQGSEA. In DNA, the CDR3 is TGCAGCGCTGTGGACAGGGTGGATTCTGGAAACACCATATATTTT. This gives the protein CSAVDRVDSGNTIYF.

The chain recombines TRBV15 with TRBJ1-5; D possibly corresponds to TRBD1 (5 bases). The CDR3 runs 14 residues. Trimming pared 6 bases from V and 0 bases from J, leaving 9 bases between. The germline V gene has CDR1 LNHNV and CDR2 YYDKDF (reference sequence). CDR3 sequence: CATRGAYSNQPQHF. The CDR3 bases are TGTGCCACCAGAGGGGCCTATAGCAATCAGCCCCAGCATTTT. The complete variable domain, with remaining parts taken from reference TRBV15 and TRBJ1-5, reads DAMVIQNPRYQVTQFGKPVTLSCSQTLNHNVMYWYQQKSSQAPKLLFHYYDKDFNNEADTPDNFQSRRPNTSFCFLDIRSPGLGDTAMYLCATRGAYSNQPQHFGDGTRLSIL.

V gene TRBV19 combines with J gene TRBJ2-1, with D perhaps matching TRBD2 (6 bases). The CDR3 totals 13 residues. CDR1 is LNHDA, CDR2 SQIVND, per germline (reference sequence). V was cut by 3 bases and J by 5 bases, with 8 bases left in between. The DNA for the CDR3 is TGTGCCAGTAGTATGGACTACAACAATGAGCAGTTCTTC. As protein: CASSMDYNNEQFF.

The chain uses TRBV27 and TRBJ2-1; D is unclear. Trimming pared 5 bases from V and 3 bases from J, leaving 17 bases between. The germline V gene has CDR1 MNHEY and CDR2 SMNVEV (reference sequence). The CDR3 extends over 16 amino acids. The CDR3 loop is CASSPLTVTFYNEQFF. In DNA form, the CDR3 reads TGTGCCAGCAGTCCCCTAACCGTAACCTTCTACAATGAGCAGTTCTTC.

The CDR3 region is CASSTYSSYNSPLHF. Written as DNA, the CDR3 is TGCGCCAGCAGTACGTACAGCTCCTATAATTCACCCCTCCACTTT. The V call is TRBV10-1, the J call TRBJ1-6, with no clear D. Germline CDR1 and CDR2: WNHNN and SYGVQD (reference sequence). This CDR3 contains 15 residues. V lost 5 bases, J lost 0 bases, and 8 bases lay in between.

For the CDR3, the DNA is TGTGCCAGCTCGGCAGGGAGGAACACCATATATTTT. Its protein is CASSAGRNTIYF. This sequence joins TRBV9 and TRBJ1-3, with a tentative D call TRBD1 (5 bases). The V gene lost 7 bases and the J gene lost 7 bases, with 12 bases spanning the gap. The germline gives CDR1 SGDLS, CDR2 YYNGEE. This CDR3 is 12 amino acids long. Full variable domain (remainder filled in from reference TRBV9 and TRBJ1-3): DSGVTQTPKHLITATGQRVTLRCSPRSGDLSVYWYQQSLDQGLQFLIQYYNGEERAKGNILERFSAQQFPDLHSELNLSSLELGDSALYFCASSAGRNTIYFGEGSWLTVV.

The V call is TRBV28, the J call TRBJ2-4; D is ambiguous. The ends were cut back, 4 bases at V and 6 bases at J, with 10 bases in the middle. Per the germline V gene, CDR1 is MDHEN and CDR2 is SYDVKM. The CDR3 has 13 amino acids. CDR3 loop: CASSSPSLNIQYF. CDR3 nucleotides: TGTGCCAGCAGTTCCCCCTCTCTAAACATTCAGTACTTC.

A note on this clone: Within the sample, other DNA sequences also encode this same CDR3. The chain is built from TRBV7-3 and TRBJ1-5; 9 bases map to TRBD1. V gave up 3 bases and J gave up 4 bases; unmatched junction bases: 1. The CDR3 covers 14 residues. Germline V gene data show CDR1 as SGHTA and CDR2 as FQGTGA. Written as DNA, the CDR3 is TGTGCCAGCAGCTTGGGACAGGGAAATCAGCCCCAGCATTTT. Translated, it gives CASSLGQGNQPQHF. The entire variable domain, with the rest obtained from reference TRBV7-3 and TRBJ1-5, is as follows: GAGVSQTPSNKVTEKGKYVELRCDPISGHTALYWYRQSLGQGPEFLIYFQGTGAADDSGLPNDRFFAVRPEGSVSTLKIQRTERGDSAVYLCASSLGQGNQPQHFGDGTRLSIL.

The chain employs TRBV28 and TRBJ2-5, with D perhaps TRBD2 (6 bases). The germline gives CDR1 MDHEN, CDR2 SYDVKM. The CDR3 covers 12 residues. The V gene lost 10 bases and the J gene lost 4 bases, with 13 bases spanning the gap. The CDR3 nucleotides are TGTGCCATTAAAGCGGGCGCAGAGACCCAGTACTTC. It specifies CAIKAGAETQYF.

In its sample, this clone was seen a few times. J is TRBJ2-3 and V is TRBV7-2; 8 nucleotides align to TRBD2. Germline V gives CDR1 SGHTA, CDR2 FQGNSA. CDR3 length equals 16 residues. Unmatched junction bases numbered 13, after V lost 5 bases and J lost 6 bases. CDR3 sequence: CASSIGGGPLKDTQYF. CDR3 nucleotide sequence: TGTGCCAGCAGCATTGGCGGGGGGCCCTTAAAGGATACGCAGTATTTT.

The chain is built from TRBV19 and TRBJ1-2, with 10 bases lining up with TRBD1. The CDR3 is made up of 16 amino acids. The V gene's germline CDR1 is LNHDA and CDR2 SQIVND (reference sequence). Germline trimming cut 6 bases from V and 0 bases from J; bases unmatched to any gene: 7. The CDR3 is CASRPGQGLANYGYTF. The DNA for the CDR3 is TGTGCCAGTAGGCCGGGACAGGGGTTAGCTAACTATGGCTACACCTTC.

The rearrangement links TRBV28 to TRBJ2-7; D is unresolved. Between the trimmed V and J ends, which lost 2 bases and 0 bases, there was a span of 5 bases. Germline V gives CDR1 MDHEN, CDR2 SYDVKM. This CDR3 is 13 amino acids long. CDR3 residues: CASSLINSYEQYF. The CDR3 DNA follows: TGTGCCAGCAGTTTAATCAACTCCTACGAGCAGTACTTC.

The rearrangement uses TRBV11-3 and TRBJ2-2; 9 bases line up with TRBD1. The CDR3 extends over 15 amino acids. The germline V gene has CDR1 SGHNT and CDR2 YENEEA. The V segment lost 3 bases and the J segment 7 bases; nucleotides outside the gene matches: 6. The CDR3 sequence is CASSFGQGLGGELFF. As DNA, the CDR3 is TGTGCCAGCAGCTTCGGACAGGGGTTAGGCGGGGAGCTGTTTTTT.